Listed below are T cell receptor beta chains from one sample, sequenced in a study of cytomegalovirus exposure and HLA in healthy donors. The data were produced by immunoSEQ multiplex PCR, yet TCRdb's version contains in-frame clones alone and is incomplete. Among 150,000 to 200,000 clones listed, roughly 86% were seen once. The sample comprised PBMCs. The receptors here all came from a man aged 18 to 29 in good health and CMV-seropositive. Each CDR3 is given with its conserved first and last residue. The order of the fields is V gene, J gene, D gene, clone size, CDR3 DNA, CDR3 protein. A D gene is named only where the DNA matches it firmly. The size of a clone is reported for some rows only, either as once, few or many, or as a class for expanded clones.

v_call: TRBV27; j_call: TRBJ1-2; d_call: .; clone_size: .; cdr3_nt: TGTGCCAGCAGCCCAGGGTCGTCCTATGGCTACACCTTC; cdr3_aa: CASSPGSSYGYTF
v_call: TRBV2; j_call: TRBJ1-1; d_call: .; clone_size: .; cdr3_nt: TGTGCCAGCAAGGGGCCGTCAGCTTTCTTT; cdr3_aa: CASKGPSAFF
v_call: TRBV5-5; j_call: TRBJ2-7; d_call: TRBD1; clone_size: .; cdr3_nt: TGTGCCAGCAGCTTCGGGACAGTCTACGAGCAGTACTTC; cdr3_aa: CASSFGTVYEQYF
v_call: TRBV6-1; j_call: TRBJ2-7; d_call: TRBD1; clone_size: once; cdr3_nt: TGTGCCAGCAGCTTTAGACAGGGGGAGGACGAGCAGTACTTC; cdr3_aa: CASSFRQGEDEQYF
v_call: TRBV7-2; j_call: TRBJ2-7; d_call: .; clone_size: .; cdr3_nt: TGTGCCAGCAGCCAGCGCGTTGGTTTCCCCAACTACGAGCAGTACTTC; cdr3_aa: CASSQRVGFPNYEQYF
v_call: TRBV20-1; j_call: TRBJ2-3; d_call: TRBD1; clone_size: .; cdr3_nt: TGCAGTGCCTCAGGGGGTACGCAGTATTTT; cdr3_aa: CSASGGTQYF
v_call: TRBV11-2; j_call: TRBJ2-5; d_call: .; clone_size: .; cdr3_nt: TGTGCCAGCAGCTTATGGGCAGGGGGGAGGGAGACCCAGTACTTC; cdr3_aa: CASSLWAGGRETQYF
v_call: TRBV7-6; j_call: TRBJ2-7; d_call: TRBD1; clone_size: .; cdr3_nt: TGTGCCAGCAGCAAATGGGGACAAGGACAGGACGAGCAGTACTTC; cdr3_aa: CASSKWGQGQDEQYF
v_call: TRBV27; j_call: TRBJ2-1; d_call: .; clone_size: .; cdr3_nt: TGTGCCAGCAGTTTAGTGCTATACAATGAGCAGTTCTTC; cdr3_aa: CASSLVLYNEQFF
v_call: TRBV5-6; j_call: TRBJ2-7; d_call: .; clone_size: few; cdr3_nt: TGTGCCAGCAGCTCATGGACTCGAAGCTACGAGCAGTACTTC; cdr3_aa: CASSSWTRSYEQYF
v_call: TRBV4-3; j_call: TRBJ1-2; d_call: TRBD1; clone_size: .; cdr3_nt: TGCGCCAGCAGCCAAGGACAGGGGTTCTATGGCTACACCTTC; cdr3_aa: CASSQGQGFYGYTF
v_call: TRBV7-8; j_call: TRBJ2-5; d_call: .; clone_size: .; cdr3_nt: TGTGCCAGCAGCTTTTTCTTAGAGACCCAGTACTTC; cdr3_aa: CASSFFLETQYF
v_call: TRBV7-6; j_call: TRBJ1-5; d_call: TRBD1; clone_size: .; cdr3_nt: TGTGCCAGCAGCTTAGAACAGGGGAGTCAGCCCCAGCATTTT; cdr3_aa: CASSLEQGSQPQHF
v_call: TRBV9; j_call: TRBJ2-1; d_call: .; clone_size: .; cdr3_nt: TGTGCCAGCAGTCCCCAGGGAACGTTGGTGGATGAGCAGTTCTTC; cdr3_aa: CASSPQGTLVDEQFF
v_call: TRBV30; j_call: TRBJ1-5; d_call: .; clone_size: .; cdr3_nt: TGTGCCTGGAGTTCTACCGTAAATCAGCCCCAGCATTTT; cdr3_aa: CAWSSTVNQPQHF
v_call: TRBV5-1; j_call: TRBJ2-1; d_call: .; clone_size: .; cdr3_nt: TGCGCCAGCAGCTTGGGCAGCGCCGTCAATGAGCAGTTCTTC; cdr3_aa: CASSLGSAVNEQFF
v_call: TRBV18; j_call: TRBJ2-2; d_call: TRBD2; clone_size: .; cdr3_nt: TGTGCCAGCTCACCGAGCGGGGCTACCGGGGAGCTGTTTTTT; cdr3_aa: CASSPSGATGELFF
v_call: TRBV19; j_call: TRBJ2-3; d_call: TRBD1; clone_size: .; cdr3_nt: TGTGCCAGTAGCCTCGGACAGGGGGCAACAGATACGCAGTATTTT; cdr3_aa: CASSLGQGATDTQYF
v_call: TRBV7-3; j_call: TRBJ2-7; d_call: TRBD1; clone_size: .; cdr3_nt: TGTGCCAGCAGCTTAACCCGGACAGGGGCCGAGCAGTACTTC; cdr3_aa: CASSLTRTGAEQYF
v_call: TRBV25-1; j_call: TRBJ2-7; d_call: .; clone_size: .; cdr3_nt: TGTGCCAGCAGTCCCGGGGGCGAGCAGTACTTC; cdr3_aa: CASSPGGEQYF
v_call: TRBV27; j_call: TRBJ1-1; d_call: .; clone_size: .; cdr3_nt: TGTGCCAGCAGTTTTGGCGGAGAGAAAGCTTTCTTT; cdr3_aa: CASSFGGEKAFF
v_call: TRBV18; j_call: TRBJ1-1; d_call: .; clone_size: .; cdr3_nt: TGTGCCAGCTCACCACCGGGGGCCGGCACTGAAGCTTTCTTT; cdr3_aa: CASSPPGAGTEAFF
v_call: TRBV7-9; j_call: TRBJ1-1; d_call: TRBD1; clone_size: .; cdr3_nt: TGTGCCAGCAGCCCCCCCGGGACAGGGACCACTGAAGCTTTCTTT; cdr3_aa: CASSPPGTGTTEAFF
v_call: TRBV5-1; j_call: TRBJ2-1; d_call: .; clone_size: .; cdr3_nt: TGCGCCAGCAACCCCGTCGGGAGTTACAATGAGCAGTTCTTC; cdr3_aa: CASNPVGSYNEQFF
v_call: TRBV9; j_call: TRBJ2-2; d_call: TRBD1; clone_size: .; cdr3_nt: TGTGCCAGCAGCCTGACAGGGGGCGACACCGGGGAGCTGTTTTTT; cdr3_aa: CASSLTGGDTGELFF
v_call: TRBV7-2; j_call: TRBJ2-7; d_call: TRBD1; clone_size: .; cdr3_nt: TGTGCCAGCTCCTGGGACAGGACCTACGAGCAGTACTTC; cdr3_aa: CASSWDRTYEQYF
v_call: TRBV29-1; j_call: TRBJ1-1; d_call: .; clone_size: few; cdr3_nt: TGCAGCGCCTCCGTAAGCGATGAAGCTTTCTTT; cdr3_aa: CSASVSDEAFF
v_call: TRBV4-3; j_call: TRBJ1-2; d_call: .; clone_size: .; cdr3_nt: TGCGCCAGCAGCCAACGACAGGACGGTACCGCTGGGGGCTACACCTTC; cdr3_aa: CASSQRQDGTAGGYTF
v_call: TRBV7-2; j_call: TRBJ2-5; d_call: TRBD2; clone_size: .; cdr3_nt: TGTGCCAGCAACTCACTAGCGCAATTTCAAGAGACCCAGTACTTC; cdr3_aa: CASNSLAQFQETQYF
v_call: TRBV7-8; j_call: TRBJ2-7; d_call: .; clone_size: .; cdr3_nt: TGTGCCAGCAACCCACGAAGACAGGAAAAGTACGACGAGCAGTACTTC; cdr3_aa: CASNPRRQEKYDEQYF
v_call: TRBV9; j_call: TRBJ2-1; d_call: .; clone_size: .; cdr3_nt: TGTGCCAGCAGCGTAGTACCAGGTTTCAATGAGCAGTTCTTC; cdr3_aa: CASSVVPGFNEQFF
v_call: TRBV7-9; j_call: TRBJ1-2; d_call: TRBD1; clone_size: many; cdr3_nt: TGTGCCACCATAAGACAGGGTGGCGGCTACACCTTC; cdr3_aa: CATIRQGGGYTF
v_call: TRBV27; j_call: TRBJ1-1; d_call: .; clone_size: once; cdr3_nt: TGTGCCTGCGGGGGAGGGCGGGGCACTGAAGCTTTCTTT; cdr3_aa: CACGGGRGTEAFF
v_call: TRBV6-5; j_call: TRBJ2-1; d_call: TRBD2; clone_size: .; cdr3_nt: TGTGCCAGCAGTTACTTGTCGGGGGGAAGGGATGAGCAGTTCTTC; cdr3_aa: CASSYLSGGRDEQFF
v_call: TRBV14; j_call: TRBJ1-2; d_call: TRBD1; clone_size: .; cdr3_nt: TGTGCCAGCAGCCAAGAGTGGTCAGGGGGAAAGACATTC; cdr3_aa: CASSQEWSGGKTF
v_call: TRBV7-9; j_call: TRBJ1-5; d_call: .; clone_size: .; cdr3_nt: TGTGCCAGCAGCTTAACAGGGAAAGGTTATCAGCCCCAGCATTTT; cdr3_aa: CASSLTGKGYQPQHF
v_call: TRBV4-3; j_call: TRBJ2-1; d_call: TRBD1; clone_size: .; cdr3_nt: TGCGCCAGCAGCCAATGGGGACAGGCGAACGAGCAGTTCTTC; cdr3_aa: CASSQWGQANEQFF
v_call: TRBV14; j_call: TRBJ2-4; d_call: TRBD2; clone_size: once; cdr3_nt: TGTGCCAGCAGCCAAGGGGGAGGGGTCGGATACATTCAGTACTTC; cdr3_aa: CASSQGGGVGYIQYF
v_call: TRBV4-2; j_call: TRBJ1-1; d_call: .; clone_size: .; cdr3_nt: TGTGCCAGCAGCCAAGAAAGGTTGGAAGGGAGGCTCGGGAAAACTGAAGCTTTCTTT; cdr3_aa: CASSQERLEGRLGKTEAFF
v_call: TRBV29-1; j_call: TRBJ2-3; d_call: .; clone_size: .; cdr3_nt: TGCAGCGTTGTATTCGCCGGGGATGATACGCAGTATTTT; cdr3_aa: CSVVFAGDDTQYF
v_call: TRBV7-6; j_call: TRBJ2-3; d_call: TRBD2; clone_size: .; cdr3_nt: TGTGCCAGCAGCTCTAGCGGGAGGTCTGATACGCAGTATTTT; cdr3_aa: CASSSSGRSDTQYF
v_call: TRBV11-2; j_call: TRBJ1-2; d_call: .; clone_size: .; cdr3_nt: TGTGCCAGCAGCTTAGGACATTCGGATGGCTACACCTTC; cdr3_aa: CASSLGHSDGYTF
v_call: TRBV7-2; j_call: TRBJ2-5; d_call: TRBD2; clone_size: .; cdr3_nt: TGTGCCAGCAGCCAGAGCGGGGCGGGGGAGACCCAGTACTTC; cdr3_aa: CASSQSGAGETQYF
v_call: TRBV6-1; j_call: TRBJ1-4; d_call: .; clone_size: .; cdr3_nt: TGTGCCAGCAAAGACAGTGGTAATGAAAAACTGTTTTTT; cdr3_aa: CASKDSGNEKLFF
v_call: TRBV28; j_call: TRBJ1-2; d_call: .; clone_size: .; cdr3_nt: TGTGCCAGCAGTTCCGGACCCAGGGCTTATGGCTACACCTTC; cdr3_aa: CASSSGPRAYGYTF
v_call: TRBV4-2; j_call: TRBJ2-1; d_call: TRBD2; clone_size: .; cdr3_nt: TGTGCCAGCAGCCCCGGTAGCGGGGACTACAATGAGCAGTTCTTC; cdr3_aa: CASSPGSGDYNEQFF
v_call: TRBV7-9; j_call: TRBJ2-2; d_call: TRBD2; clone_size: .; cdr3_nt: TGTGCCAGCAGCAAACCAAGCGGGGGCATTACCGGGGAGCTGTTTTTT; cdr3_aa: CASSKPSGGITGELFF
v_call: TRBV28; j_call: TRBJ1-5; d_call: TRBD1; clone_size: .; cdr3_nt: TGTGCCAGCACCGGACAGGGGCGAAGGGCTCAGCCCCAGCATTTT; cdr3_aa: CASTGQGRRAQPQHF
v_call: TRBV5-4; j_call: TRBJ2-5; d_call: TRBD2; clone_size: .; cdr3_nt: TGTGCCAGCAGCCCCCGGGGAGGGGAAGAGACCCAGTACTTC; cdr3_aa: CASSPRGGEETQYF
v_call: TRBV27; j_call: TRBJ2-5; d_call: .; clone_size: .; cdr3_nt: TGTGCCAGCAGTCCAGCGGGCGCTTTTGTGGGGACCCAGTACTTC; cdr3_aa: CASSPAGAFVGTQYF
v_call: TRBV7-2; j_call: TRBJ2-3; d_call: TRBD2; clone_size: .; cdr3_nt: TGTGCCTCCGGACTAGCGGGTGTCGATACGCAGTATTTT; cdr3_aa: CASGLAGVDTQYF
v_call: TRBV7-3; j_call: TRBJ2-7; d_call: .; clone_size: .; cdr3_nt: TGTGCCAGCAGCTTAGGGGGGGCGAAAGCCTACGAGCAGTACTTC; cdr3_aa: CASSLGGAKAYEQYF
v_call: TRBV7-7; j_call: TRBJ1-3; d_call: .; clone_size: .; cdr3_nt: TGTGCTAGCTCCTTCAACACTGGAAACACCATATATTTT; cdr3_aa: CASSFNTGNTIYF
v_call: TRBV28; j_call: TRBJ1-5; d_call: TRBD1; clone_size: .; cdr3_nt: TGTGCCAGCAGTTCTGGGACAGGGGGCCTCAATCAGCCCCAGCATTTT; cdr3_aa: CASSSGTGGLNQPQHF
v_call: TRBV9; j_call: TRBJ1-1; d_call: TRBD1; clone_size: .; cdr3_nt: TGTGCCAGCAGCGATTACAGGGACAGCCCTATTTCCACTGAAGCTTTCTTT; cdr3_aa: CASSDYRDSPISTEAFF
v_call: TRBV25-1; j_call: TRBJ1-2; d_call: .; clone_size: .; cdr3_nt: TGTGCCAGCAGTGTAGCGGAATACTATGGCTACACCTTC; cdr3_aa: CASSVAEYYGYTF
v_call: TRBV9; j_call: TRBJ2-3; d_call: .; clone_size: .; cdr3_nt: TGTGCCAGCACCACAAGCGGTTCCGCAGATACGCAGTATTTT; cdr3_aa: CASTTSGSADTQYF
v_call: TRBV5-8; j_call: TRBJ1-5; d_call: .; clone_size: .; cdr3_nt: TGTGCCAGCAGCTTGACGGGAAAGAGCAATCAGCCCCAGCATTTT; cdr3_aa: CASSLTGKSNQPQHF
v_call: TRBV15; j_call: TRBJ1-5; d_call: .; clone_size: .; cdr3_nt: TGTGCCACCAGCAGAGATTCGTACAATAGCAATCAGCCCCAGCATTTT; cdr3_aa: CATSRDSYNSNQPQHF
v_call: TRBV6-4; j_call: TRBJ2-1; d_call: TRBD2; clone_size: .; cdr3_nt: TGTGCCAGCAGTGAGGCTGGCGGGAGTTATGATGAGCAGTTCTTC; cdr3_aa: CASSEAGGSYDEQFF